This TCR beta chain was obtained from a study of naive and memory T cell subsets (dated by TCRdb to about 2017). Study-level background: The figure summarizing these samples reported ten or so blood donors, 7 tuberculin skin test biopsies and 3 saline control biopsies. Skin biopsies were taken from tuberculin skin test sites or from saline-injected control sites and were processed for RNA extraction as described before. Usually PCR2 was run as a SYBR Green qPCR and stopped at a set threshold, although low-input samples could use end-point PCR (roughly 6 cycles) instead.

There are many counts of this clonotype. Its antigen remains unidentified. The input lacks base qualities; no much larger clone sits a single base away. The treatment or condition label on this specimen signifies: skin biopsy from PPD injection site in Mantoux-positive individual. Using 3' ligation of a UMI-containing oligonucleotide to TCR cDNA, the study laid out a robust and sensitive protocol to amplify, sequence and analyze TCRs. In individuals with a positive Mantoux test, tuberculin skin test biopsies were taken from sites that had been injected with PPD. Total RNA was used without cell sorting and was treated with RQ1 DNase before reverse transcription, with a target input of 1 to 1000 ng. Libraries were prepared from skin biopsies and whole blood to test how robust the pipeline was in samples where T cells are a minority population. Library generation was performed with UMI-ligation and nested PCR. The ligated cDNA was amplified in four rounds of PCR with nested alpha and beta constant region primers together with the SP2 primer. TCR RNA was reverse transcribed with SuperScript IV using alpha and beta constant region primers for the blood and skin samples. An oligonucleotide carrying the Illumina SP2 primer and a UMI was ligated to the cDNA 3' end using T4 RNA ligase 1. To prevent hairpin formation, the 12-nucleotide UMI was made up of two random hexamers with an eight-base spacer between them. TCR alpha and beta chain libraries were processed separately from the second PCR onward, with dual indexing for multiplexing. After pooling, the indexed libraries were analyzed by capillary electrophoresis and sequenced on either an Illumina MiSeq or NextSeq. Libraries were spiked with PhiX DNA at about 5-7.5% so that base diversity was increased and cluster recognition was improved. Regarding the original processing steps: Demultiplexor extracted UMIs from read 2, combined them with read 1 TCR sequence, and split reads by sample indices. Decombinator identified V and J genes and V-J junctions, assigning each TCR a five-part identifier including V and J deletions. Collapsinator used UMIs to correct sequencing errors and PCR amplification heterogeneity, producing a UMI-based abundance for each TCR. CDR3Translator turned identifiers into nucleotide sequence, translated the nucleotide sequence into amino acids, and pulled out CDR3 regions based on terminal motifs. After normalization to the amount of input RNA, the error-corrected alpha and beta TCR counts from blood and from skin were compared. The public reads were quality trimmed at Q25 with fastp and then assembled into clones with MiXCR by TCRdb, keeping productive beta chains. CDR3 protein sequences are deduplicated, and each keeps its most common genes and DNA. Here the V and J calls rest on TCRdb's processing, not on the authors' analysis. For this sample the table gives 35,000 to 40,000 distinct CDR3 sequences, of which approximately 10% were detected only once. The ten largest make up about 4.2% of the sample.

What the research found in general, with its limitations: The RNA-based method was acknowledged as potentially sensitive to TCR transcript changes with T cell activation and differentiation. Skin biopsy collection and RNA processing details were not given in the paper but referenced to earlier studies. The larger number of TCRs found at tuberculin skin test sites was interpreted as T cell infiltration of a delayed type IV hypersensitivity reaction. TCR sequences were reportedly recovered from both types of skin biopsy, with far more TCRs being found at tuberculin skin test sites.

The germline V gene specifies KGHDR as CDR1 and SFDVKD as CDR2. From the cysteine up to the phenylalanine, the CDR3 has a length of 14 residues. Just CDR3 DNA is preserved here, 42 bases in frame from base 1. Trimming removed 3 bases from V and 13 bases from J; the gene matches leave 6 bases unexplained. The chain links TRBV24-1 with TRBJ2-6; 9 bases in the junction line up with TRBD1. The source was skin, collected from a tuberculin skin test site. This clonotype was sampled from an adult in good health. This receptor carries the CDR3 CATSDTGQGGVLTF. Read as DNA, the sequence is TGTGCCACCAGTGATACGGGACAGGGAGGGGTCCTGACTTTC.